This TCR beta chain was captured by sequencing in a study of OX40 agonist ivuxolimab in advanced cancers. A note on the overall study: Ivuxolimab, which targeted the costimulatory receptor OX40 (CD134), was an agonistic, fully human IgG2 monoclonal antibody. The purpose of peripheral TCRbeta sequencing was to test whether ivuxolimab changed TCR sequence diversity and led to clonal T-cell expansion. A male proportion of approximately 83% and a mean age of approximately 60 years, ranging from 23 to 79, were recorded for the dose-escalation cohort. Patients were allowed to have had prior anti-PD-1, anti-PD-L1 or anti-CTLA-4 therapy, and roughly 40% of the dose-escalation patients had been treated with checkpoint inhibitors. The paper reports the monotherapy dose-escalation portion (N of about 54 patients) of the phase I ivuxolimab trial. Intravenous ivuxolimab was administered to patients every 2 weeks at six dose levels: 0.01, 0.1, 0.3, 1.5, 3 and 10 mg/kg. Of the approximately 50 dose-escalation patients, hepatocellular carcinoma was present in about 20, melanoma in around 15, renal cell carcinoma in 9 and head and neck cancer in 9. Partial responses occurred in three dose-escalation patients: two with cutaneous melanoma and one with hepatocellular carcinoma. Summary of the overall study and its limitations: Low levels of normalized T-cell clonal expansion were also seen in some patients who did not respond. In partial responders in the 0.1-3.0 mg/kg groups, normalized peripheral clonal expansion was found to be among the lowest, especially among CD8+ T cells. Antigen specificity was not determined for the clonally expanded peripheral T cells. At doses from 0.1 to 3.0 mg/kg, clonal expansion was seen in both CD4+ and CD8+ blood T cells between baseline and week 6. After ivuxolimab, expanded clones were on average more numerous among CD8+ T cells than among CD4+ T cells.

To sequence the TCRbeta CDR3 region, genomic DNA was isolated from the sorted cells. The immunoSEQ Assay was used for sequencing of TCRbeta CDR3 regions. In its TCRdb copy, this immuneACCESS table keeps in-frame sequences only and misses some clones. Where compared with another copy, unresolved V genes explain less than half of these, and the others have no known cause. Within this sample are fewer than 15,000 clones, with roughly 77% of them counted one time only. Jointly, the top ten make up approximately 30% of the sample. The CDR3, cysteine through phenylalanine, is 14 amino acids long. Just CDR3 DNA is preserved here, 42 bases in frame from base 1. As encoded in the germline V gene (reference sequence), CDR1 is SSHAT while CDR2 is FNYEAQ. Patients with a history of autoimmune disease or receiving systemic immunosuppression were excluded from the trial. Peripheral blood for TCR sequencing was drawn from every dose cohort at baseline, at cycle 4 day 1 and at cycle 7 day 1. Samples were obtained from an open-label, multicenter, first-in-human phase I dose-escalation trial of ivuxolimab. Adults with locally advanced or metastatic melanoma, renal cell carcinoma, hepatocellular carcinoma or head and neck squamous cell carcinoma were enrolled in the trial. CD4+ and CD8+ T cells were sorted separately from peripheral blood before TCR sequencing.

Concerning this clone: Its antigen is still unknown. The junction departs from the called germline gene at one end, perhaps through a read error.

The material sequenced was CD4+ or CD8+ T cells sorted from blood, taken in a trial of the OX40 agonist ivuxolimab. Rearrangement joined TRBV7-7 to TRBJ2-7, with a weak D call of TRBD1 (5 bases match). The sequence was collected from an adult with an advanced solid tumor such as melanoma, head and neck, liver or kidney cancer. The CDR3 region has the sequence CASSPRAESYEQYF. The nucleotide sequence reads as follows: TGTGCTAGCAGCCCCAGGGCTGAATCCTACGAGCAGTACTTC.